One TCR beta chain is described in this entry. Its antigen is unknown. No much larger clonotype is one base removed from it; base qualities were not supplied. This entry comes from a study of blood T cell repertoires in COVID-19 (TCRdb year 2020). Background for the entire study: Collaborator samples came from the United States, Italy and Spain and covered acute and convalescent phases of COVID-19. The sample metadata nearly always contained a de-identified subject ID, COVID-19 status, age in years and sex. The dataset comprised deeply sampled blood TCRbeta repertoires from subjects exposed to, actively infected with, or recovered from COVID-19. A freely available public database, intended as a resource for researchers studying the immune response to SARS-CoV-2, is where the repertoires were released. The samples were drawn from two sources: the first 160 participants of the ongoing ImmuneRACE study, and 1,000 to 1,500 subjects contributed by 6 global collaborators. The prospective study material was composed of cDNA or gDNA derived from T cells, B-cell-depleted T cells, or PBMCs. Where HLA class I and class II types were available, the types were taken from metadata supplied by the sample provider, not from assay-based typing. What the authors observed across the whole study: The quantity of clinical and demographic metadata differed by source and by participant and was supplied without curation.

TCRbeta CDR3 regions were amplified from genomic DNA using the immunoSEQ Assay, a bias-controlled multiplex PCR. Under the source paper's analysis protocol: The number of nucleated cells in each sample was estimated by amplification of reference gene primers within the assay. To quantify the absolute abundance of each unique TCRbeta CDR3 rearrangement, sequence reads were collapsed and filtered. For each sample, productive Simpson clonality was calculated as the square root of Simpson's diversity index across productive rearrangements. TCRdb mirrors the immuneACCESS table, restricted to in-frame sequences. Some clones are absent from its copies; in checked studies, under half trace to an unresolved V gene, and the reason for the others is unknown. The D gene and trimming were derived from the DNA, and the V and J assignments and clone size from that table. The sample table lists approximately 100,000 clones, 70% to 90% of them with a count of one. The biggest ten clones account for 3.1% of the sample.

CDR1 and CDR2 (SGHRS, YFSETQ) derive from the germline V gene. Cut back by 0 bases and 5 bases, the V and J ends lie 12 bases apart. Including the terminal cysteine and phenylalanine, the CDR3 comprises 15 residues. The kept DNA is CDR3 alone, 45 bases in frame from the first base. The collaborating institutions used their own protocols to collect whole blood in K2EDTA tubes. For TCRbeta analysis, collaborator samples were shipped as frozen whole blood, as isolated PBMCs, or as DNA extracted from either sample type. The receptor was isolated from a man aged 45-65 years in a cohort sampled during active COVID-19. The V and J genes are TRBV5-1 and TRBJ1-5; the D gene is perhaps TRBD1, on 5 matching bases. The sequencing sample was made of peripheral blood. The sequenced DNA: TGCGCCAGCAGCTTGGAGGGGTTAAGGGATCAGCCCCAGCATTTT. This gives the protein CASSLEGLRDQPQHF.